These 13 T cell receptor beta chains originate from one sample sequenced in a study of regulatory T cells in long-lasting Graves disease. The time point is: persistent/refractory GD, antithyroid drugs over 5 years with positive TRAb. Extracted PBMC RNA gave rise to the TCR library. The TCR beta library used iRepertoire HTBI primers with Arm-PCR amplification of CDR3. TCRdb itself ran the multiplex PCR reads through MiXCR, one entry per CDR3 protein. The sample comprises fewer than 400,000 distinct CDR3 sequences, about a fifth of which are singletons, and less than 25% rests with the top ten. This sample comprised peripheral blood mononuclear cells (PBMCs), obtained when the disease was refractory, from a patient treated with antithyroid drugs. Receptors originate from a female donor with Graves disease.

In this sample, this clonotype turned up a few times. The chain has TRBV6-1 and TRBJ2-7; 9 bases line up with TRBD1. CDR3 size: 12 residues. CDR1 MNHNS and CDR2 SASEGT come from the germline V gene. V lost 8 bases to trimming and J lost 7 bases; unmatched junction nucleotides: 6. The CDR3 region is CASRDRELEQYF. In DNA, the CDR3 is TGTGCCAGCCGGGACAGGGAGTTAGAGCAGTACTTC.

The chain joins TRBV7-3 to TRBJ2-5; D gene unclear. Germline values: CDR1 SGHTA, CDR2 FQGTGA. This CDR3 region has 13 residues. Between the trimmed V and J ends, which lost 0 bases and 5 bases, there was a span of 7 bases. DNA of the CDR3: TGTGCCAGCAGCTTAACGGTGATCGAGACCCAGTACTTC. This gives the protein CASSLTVIETQYF.

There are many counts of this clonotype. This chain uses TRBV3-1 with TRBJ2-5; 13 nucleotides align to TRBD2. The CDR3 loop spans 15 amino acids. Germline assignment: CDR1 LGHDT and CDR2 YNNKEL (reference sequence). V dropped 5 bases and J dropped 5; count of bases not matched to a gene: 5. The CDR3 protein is CASSWTSGRRETQYF. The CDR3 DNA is TGTGCCAGCAGCTGGACTAGCGGGAGACGGGAGACCCAGTACTTC.

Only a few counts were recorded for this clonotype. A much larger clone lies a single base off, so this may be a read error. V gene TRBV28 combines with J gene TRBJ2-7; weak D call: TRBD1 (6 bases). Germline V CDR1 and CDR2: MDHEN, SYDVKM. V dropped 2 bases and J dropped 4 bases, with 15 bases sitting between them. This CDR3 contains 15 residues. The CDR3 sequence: CASSLAWTEPYEQYF. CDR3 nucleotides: TGTGCCAGCAGTTTAGCCTGGACAGAACCTTACGAGCAGTACTTC. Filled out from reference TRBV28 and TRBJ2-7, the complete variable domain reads DVKVTQSSRYLVKRTGEKVFLECVQDMDHENMFWYRQDPGLGLRLIYFSYDVKMKEKGDIPEGYSVSREKKERFSLILESASTNQTSMYLCASSLAWTEPYEQYFGPGTRLTVT.

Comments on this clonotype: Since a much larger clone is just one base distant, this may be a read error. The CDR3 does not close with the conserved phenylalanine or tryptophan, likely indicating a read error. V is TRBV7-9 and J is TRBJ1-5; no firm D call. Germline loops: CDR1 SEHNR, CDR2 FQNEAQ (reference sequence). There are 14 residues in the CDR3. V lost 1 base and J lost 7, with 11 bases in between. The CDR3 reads CASSLESGGQPQHL. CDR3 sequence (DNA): TGTGCCAGCAGCTTAGAGAGTGGTGGGCAGCCCCAGCATCTT.

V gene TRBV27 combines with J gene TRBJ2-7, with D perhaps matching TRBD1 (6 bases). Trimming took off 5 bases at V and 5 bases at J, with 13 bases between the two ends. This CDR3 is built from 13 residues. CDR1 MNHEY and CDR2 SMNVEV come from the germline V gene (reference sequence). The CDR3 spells CASSLQGYNEQYF. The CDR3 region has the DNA TGTGCCAGCAGTCTACAGGGTTACAACGAGCAGTACTTC.

CDR3 in DNA: TGCAGCGTTGGAAACTTGGGTTACGAGCAGTACTTC. Translation gives CSVGNLGYEQYF. The chain couples TRBV29-1 to TRBJ2-7; D remains unclear. Per the germline V gene, CDR1 is SQVTM and CDR2 is ANQGSEA. The germline V and J ends were trimmed by 4 bases and 4 bases, with 11 bases remaining between them. The CDR3 totals 12 residues.

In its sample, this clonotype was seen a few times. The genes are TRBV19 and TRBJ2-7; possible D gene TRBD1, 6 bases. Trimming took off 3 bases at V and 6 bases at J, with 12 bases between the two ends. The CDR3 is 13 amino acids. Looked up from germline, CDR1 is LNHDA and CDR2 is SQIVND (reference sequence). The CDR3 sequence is CASSIQGNGEQYF. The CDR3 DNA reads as TGTGCCAGTAGTATTCAGGGGAACGGCGAGCAGTACTTC.

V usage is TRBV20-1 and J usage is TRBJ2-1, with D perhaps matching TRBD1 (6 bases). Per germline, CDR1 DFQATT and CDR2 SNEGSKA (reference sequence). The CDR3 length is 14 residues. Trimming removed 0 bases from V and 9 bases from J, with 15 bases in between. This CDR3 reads CSAREGSGHVEQFF. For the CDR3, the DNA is TGCAGTGCTAGAGAGGGCTCGGGACACGTTGAGCAGTTCTTC.

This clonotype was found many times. This chain's CDR3 is CSARDPSREGPGEETQYF. The CDR3 DNA is TGCAGTGCTAGAGATCCCTCCCGGGAGGGCCCGGGAGAAGAGACCCAGTACTTC. This sequence joins TRBV20-1 and TRBJ2-5; 8 positions agree with TRBD2. From germline, CDR1 is DFQATT and CDR2 SNEGSKA (reference sequence). There are 18 residues in the CDR3. J lost 3 bases, V lost 0 bases, and 15 bases had no gene match.

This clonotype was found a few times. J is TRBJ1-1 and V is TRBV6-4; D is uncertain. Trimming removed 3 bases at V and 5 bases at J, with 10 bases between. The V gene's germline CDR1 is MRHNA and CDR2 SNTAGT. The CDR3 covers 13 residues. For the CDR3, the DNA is TGTGCCAGCAGTGAGGGAGCTCGGACTGAAGCTTTCTTT. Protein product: CASSEGARTEAFF.

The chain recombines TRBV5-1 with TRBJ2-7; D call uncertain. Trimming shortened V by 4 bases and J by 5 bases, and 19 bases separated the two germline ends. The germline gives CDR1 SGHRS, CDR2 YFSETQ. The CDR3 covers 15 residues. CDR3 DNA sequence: TGCGCCAGCAGCCCGAACCCCGGACGCCTAGACGAGCAGTACTTC. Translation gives CASSPNPGRLDEQYF.

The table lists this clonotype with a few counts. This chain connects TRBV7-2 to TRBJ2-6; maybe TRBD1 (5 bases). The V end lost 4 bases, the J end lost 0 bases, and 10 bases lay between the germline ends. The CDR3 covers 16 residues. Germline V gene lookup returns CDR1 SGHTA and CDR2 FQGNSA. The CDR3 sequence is CASSSTVRSGANVLTF. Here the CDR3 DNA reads TGTGCCAGCAGCTCGACAGTCCGCTCTGGGGCCAACGTCCTGACTTTC.